A selection of T cell receptor beta chains follows, all from one sample in a study of CD8+ T cells in alopecia areata. Assay: immunoSEQ multiplex PCR; the TCRdb copy retains only in-frame clones and omits some. This sample yields 150,000 to 200,000 clones, of which more than 50% are seen a single time; over 0.9% belongs to the top ten. The sequences come from CD4+ T cells sorted from blood, collected at week 24, from a patient treated with tofacitinib. The source of these receptors is a human donor with alopecia areata. The CDR3 runs from the conserved cysteine through the conserved F or W. The D gene is left open where the match is weak. Clone size, where shown, is once, few, many, or a class for clones that have expanded.

-	16	TRBJ2-2	TRBV5-1	-	CASTKGGLADTGELFF	TGCGCCAGCACCAAAGGGGGTCTAGCGGACACCGGGGAGCTGTTTTTT
-	15	TRBJ2-7	TRBV5-1	-	CASSFNGDKRYEQYF	TGCGCCAGCAGCTTTAATGGGGACAAACGATACGAGCAGTACTTC
few	13	TRBJ1-2	TRBV30	TRBD1	CAWSRQGNYGYTF	TGTGCCTGGAGTAGACAGGGGAACTATGGCTACACCTTC
-	11	TRBJ1-2	TRBV29-1	TRBD1	CSAGQGGGYTF	TGCAGCGCTGGACAGGGAGGTGGCTACACCTTC
few	13	TRBJ1-5	TRBV29-1	-	CSVAGNKNQPQHF	TGCAGCGTTGCAGGGAACAAAAATCAGCCCCAGCATTTT
few	13	TRBJ1-1	TRBV28	-	CASSWGINTEAFF	TGTGCCAGCAGTTGGGGAATTAACACTGAAGCTTTCTTT
-	14	TRBJ1-4	TRBV29-1	TRBD1	CSVVLDREGEKLFF	TGCAGCGTGGTACTGGACAGGGAAGGTGAAAAACTGTTTTTT
-	11	TRBJ1-1	TRBV30	-	CAFSYVGAAFF	TGTGCCTTCTCTTACGTAGGGGCAGCTTTCTTT
-	13	TRBJ1-2	TRBV5-1	-	CASSEDSNYGYTF	TGCGCCAGCAGCGAGGACAGTAACTATGGCTACACCTTC
few	15	TRBJ1-4	TRBV18	-	CASSLSGHTNEKLFF	TGTGCCAGCTCACTATCGGGACACACGAATGAAAAACTGTTTTTT
-	12	TRBJ2-5	TRBV29-1	-	CSVERGQETQYF	TGCAGCGTTGAACGGGGACAAGAGACCCAGTACTTC
few	11	TRBJ2-5	TRBV29-1	-	CSVGRGETQYF	TGCAGCGTTGGTAGGGGGGAGACCCAGTACTTC
-	17	TRBJ1-5	TRBV30	TRBD1	CAWRPPLGQGVNQPQHF	TGTGCCTGGAGACCCCCTTTGGGACAGGGCGTCAATCAGCCCCAGCATTTT
-	14	TRBJ2-7	TRBV29-1	-	CSVGGQGKYYEQYF	TGCAGCGTTGGGGGCCAGGGCAAATACTACGAGCAGTACTTC
-	14	TRBJ1-1	TRBV5-1	-	CASSQRVGYTEAFF	TGCGCCAGCAGCCAGCGTGTAGGCTACACTGAAGCTTTCTTT
-	13	TRBJ2-1	TRBV4-1	-	CASSIGQIGEQFF	TGCGCCAGCAGCATAGGGCAGATCGGTGAGCAGTTCTTC
-	15	TRBJ2-7	TRBV2	TRBD2	CASSETSTSSHEQYF	TGTGCCAGCAGTGAAACGTCGACTAGCAGCCACGAGCAGTACTTC
-	15	TRBJ2-2	TRBV15	-	CATSKPGPGFGELFF	TGTGCCACCAGCAAACCGGGACCCGGATTCGGGGAGCTGTTTTTT
few	13	TRBJ1-1	TRBV29-1	TRBD1	CSVEGQGATEAFF	TGCAGCGTTGAGGGACAGGGGGCTACTGAAGCTTTCTTT
-	13	TRBJ2-2	TRBV29-1	-	CSVMEGRLGELFF	TGCAGCGTTATGGAGGGGCGGCTCGGGGAGCTGTTTTTT
few	15	TRBJ2-2	TRBV4-3	-	CASSRELEAPGELFF	TGCGCCAGCAGCCGAGAACTTGAGGCTCCCGGGGAGCTGTTTTTT
-	15	TRBJ2-1	TRBV6-5	-	CASKGWRFGDNEQFF	TGTGCCAGCAAAGGGTGGCGGTTTGGGGACAATGAGCAGTTCTTC
-	13	TRBJ2-3	TRBV29-1	TRBD2	CSVSGGSTDTQYF	TGCAGCGTTAGCGGGGGCAGCACAGATACGCAGTATTTT
few	15	TRBJ2-3	TRBV30	-	CAWNRGERETDTQYF	TGTGCCTGGAATCGGGGTGAACGTGAAACAGATACGCAGTATTTT
-	15	TRBJ1-2	TRBV7-9	-	CASSPRTVLLPGYTF	TGTGCCAGCAGCCCCCGGACAGTACTCCTGCCTGGCTACACCTTC
-	14	TRBJ2-7	TRBV7-9	TRBD1	CASSHGTGSYEQYF	TGTGCCAGCAGCCATGGGACAGGGAGCTACGAGCAGTACTTC
-	16	TRBJ2-2	TRBV9	-	CASSVGGNANTGELFF	TGTGCCAGCAGCGTTGGGGGGAACGCGAACACCGGGGAGCTGTTTTTT
-	13	TRBJ1-2	TRBV29-1	TRBD1	CSVAGQGIYGYTF	TGCAGCGTTGCGGGACAGGGAATCTATGGCTACACCTTC